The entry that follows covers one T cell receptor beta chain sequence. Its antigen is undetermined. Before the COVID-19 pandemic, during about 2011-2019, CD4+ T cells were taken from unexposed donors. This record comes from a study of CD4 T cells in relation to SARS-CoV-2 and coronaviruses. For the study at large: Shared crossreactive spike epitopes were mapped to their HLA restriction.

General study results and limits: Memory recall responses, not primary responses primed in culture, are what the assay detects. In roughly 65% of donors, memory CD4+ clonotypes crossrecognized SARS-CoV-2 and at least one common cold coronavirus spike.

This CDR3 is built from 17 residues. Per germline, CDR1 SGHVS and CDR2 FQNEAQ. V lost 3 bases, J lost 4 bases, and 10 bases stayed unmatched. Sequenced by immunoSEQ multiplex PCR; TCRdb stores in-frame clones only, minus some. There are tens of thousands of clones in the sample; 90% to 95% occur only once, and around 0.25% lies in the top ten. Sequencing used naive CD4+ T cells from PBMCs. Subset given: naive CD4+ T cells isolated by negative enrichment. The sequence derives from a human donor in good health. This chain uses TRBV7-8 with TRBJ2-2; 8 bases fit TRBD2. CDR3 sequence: CASSFGYGGAGTGELFF. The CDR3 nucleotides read TGTGCCAGCAGCTTCGGTTACGGGGGGGCGGGCACCGGGGAGCTGTTTTTT.